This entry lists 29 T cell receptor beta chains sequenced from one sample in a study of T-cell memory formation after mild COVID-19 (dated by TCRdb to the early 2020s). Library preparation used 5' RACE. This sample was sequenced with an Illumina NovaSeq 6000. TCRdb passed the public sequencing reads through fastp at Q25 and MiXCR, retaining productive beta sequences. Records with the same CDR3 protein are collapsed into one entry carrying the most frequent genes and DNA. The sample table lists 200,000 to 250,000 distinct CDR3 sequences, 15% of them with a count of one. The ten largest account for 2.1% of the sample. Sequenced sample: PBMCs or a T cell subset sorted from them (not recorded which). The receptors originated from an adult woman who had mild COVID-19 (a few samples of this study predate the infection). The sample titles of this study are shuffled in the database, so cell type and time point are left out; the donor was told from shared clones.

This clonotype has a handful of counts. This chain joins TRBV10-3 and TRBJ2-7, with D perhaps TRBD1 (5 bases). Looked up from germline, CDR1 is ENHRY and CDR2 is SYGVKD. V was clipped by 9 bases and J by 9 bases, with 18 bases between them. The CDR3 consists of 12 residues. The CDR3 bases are TGTGCCATTCAGGGCCTCATGAGTTCGCAGTACTTC. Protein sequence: CAIQGLMSSQYF.

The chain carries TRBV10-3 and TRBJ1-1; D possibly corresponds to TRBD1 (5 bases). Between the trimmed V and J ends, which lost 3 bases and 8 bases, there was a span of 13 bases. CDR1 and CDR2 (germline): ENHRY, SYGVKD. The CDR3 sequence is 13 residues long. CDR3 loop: CAISDEGTVEAFF. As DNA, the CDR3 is TGTGCCATCAGTGATGAGGGGACGGTAGAAGCTTTCTTT.

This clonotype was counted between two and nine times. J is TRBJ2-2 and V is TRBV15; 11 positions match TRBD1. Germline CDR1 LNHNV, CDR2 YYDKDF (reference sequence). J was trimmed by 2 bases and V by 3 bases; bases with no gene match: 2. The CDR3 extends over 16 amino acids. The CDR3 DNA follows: TGTGCCACCAGCAGGGACAGGGGGCCAAACACCGGGGAGCTGTTTTTT. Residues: CATSRDRGPNTGELFF.

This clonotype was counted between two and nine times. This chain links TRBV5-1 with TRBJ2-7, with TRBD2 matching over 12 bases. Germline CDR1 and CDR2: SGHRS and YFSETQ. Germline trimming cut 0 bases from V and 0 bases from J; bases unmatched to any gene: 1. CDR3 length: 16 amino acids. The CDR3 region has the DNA TGCGCCAGCAGCTTGGCTAGCGGGGGGGTCTCCTACGAGCAGTACTTC. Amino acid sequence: CASSLASGGVSYEQYF. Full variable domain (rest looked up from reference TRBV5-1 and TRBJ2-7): KAGVTQTPRYLIKTRGQQVTLSCSPISGHRSVSWYQQTPGQGLQFLFEYFSETQRNKGNFPGRFSGRQFSNSRSEMNVSTLELGDSALYLCASSLASGGVSYEQYFGPGTRLTVT.

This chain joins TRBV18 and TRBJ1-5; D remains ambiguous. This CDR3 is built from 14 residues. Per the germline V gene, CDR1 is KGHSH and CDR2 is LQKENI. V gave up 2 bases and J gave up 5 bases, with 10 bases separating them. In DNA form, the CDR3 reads TGTGCCAGCTCACCAGGAATGGTTTATCAGCCCCAGCATTTT. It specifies CASSPGMVYQPQHF. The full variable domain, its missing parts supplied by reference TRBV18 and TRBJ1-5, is NAGVMQNPRHLVRRRGQEARLRCSPMKGHSHVYWYRQLPEEGLKFMVYLQKENIIDESGMPKERFSAEFPKEGPSILRIQQVVRGDSAAYFCASSPGMVYQPQHFGDGTRLSIL.

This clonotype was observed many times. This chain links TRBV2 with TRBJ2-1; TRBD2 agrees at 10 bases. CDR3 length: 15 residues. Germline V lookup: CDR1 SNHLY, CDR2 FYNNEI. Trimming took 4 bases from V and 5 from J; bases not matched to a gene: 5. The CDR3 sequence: CASSGKRGGNNEQFF. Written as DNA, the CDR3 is TGTGCCAGCAGTGGCAAGCGGGGGGGCAACAATGAGCAGTTCTTC. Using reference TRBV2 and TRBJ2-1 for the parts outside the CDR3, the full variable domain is EPEVTQTPSHQVTQMGQEVILRCVPISNHLYFYWYRQILGQKVEFLVSFYNNEISEKSEIFDDQFSVERPDGSNFTLKIRSTKLEDSAMYFCASSGKRGGNNEQFFGPGTRLTVL.

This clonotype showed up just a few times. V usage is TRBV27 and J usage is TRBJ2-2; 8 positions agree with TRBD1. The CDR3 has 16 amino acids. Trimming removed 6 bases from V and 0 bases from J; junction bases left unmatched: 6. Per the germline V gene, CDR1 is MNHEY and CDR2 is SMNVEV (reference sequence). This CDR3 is CASRLTGGTNTGELFF. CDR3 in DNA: TGTGCCAGCAGGCTCACAGGGGGAACGAACACCGGGGAGCTGTTTTTT.

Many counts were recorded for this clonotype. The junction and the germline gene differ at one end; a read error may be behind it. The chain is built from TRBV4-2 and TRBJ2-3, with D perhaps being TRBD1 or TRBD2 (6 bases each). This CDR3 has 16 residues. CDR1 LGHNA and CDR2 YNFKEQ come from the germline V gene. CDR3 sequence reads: CASSQVLGGFSDTQYF. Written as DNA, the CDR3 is TGTGCCAGCAGTCAAGTTCTAGGGGGGTTCTCAGATACGCAGTATTTT.

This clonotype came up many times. CDR3 DNA: TGTGCCAGCAGTTTAAGTGGGGCCTTAGTCACTGAAGCTTTCTTT. This gives the protein CASSLSGALVTEAFF. The chain employs TRBV12-3 or TRBV12-4 and TRBJ1-1; TRBD1 is a possible D gene (5 bases). V was shortened by 2 bases and J by 4 bases, with 14 bases between the two germline ends. CDR3 length equals 15 residues.

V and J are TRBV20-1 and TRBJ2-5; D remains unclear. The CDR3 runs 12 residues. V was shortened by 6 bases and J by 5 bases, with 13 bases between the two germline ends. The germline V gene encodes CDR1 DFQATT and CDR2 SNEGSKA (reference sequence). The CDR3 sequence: CSAPEAAETQYF. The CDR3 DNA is TGCAGTGCCCCCGAGGCCGCGGAGACCCAGTACTTC.

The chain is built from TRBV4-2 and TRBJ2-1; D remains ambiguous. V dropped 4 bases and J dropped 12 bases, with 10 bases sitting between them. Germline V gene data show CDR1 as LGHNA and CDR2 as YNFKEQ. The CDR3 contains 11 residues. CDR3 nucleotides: TGTGCCAGCAGCCTTAGCTTTGGGCAGTTCTTC. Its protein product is CASSLSFGQFF.

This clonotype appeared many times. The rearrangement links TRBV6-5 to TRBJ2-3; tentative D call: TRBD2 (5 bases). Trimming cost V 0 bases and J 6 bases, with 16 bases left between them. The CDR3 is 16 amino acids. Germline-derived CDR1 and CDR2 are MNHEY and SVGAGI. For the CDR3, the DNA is TGTGCCAGCAGTTACTCGAGGGCAGGAGCCAGGGATACGCAGTATTTT. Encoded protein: CASSYSRAGARDTQYF.

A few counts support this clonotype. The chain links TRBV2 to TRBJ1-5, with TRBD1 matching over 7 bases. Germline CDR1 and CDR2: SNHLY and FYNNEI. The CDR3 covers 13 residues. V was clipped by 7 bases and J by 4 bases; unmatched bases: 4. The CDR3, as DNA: TGTGCCAGCACCGGGACAGATAATCAGCCCCAGCATTTT. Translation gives CASTGTDNQPQHF. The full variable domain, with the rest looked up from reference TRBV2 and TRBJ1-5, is EPEVTQTPSHQVTQMGQEVILRCVPISNHLYFYWYRQILGQKVEFLVSFYNNEISEKSEIFDDQFSVERPDGSNFTLKIRSTKLEDSAMYFCASTGTDNQPQHFGDGTRLSIL.

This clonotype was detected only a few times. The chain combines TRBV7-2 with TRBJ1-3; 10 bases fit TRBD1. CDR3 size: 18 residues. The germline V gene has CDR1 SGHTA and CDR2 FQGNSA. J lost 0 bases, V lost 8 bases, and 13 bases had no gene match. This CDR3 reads CASPDRGLTRASGNTIYF. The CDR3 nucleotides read TGTGCCAGCCCAGACAGGGGGCTTACGCGGGCCTCTGGAAACACCATATATTTT.

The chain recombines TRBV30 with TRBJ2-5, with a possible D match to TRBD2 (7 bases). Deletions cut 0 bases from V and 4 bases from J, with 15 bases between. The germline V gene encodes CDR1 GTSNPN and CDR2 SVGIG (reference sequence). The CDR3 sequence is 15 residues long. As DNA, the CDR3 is TGTGCCTGGAGTGTGAAATACAGGGAGGGAGAGACCCAGTACTTC. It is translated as CAWSVKYREGETQYF.

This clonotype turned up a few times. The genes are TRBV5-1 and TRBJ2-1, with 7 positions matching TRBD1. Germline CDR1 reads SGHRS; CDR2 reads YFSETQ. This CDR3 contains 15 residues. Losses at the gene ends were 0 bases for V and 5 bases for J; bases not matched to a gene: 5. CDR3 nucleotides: TGCGCCAGCAGCTTGGGACAGGGCCATCACAATGAGCAGTTCTTC. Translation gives CASSLGQGHHNEQFF.

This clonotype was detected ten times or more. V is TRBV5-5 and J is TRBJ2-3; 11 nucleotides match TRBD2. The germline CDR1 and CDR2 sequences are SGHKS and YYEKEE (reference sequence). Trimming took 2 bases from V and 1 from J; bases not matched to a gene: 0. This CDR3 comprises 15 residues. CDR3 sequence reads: CASSLLAGGTDTQYF. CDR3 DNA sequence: TGTGCCAGCAGCTTACTAGCGGGGGGCACAGATACGCAGTATTTT.

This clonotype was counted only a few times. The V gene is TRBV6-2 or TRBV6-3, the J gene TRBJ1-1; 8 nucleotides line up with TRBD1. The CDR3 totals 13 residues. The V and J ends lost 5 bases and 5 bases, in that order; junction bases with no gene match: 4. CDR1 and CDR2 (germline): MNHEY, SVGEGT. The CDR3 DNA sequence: TGTGCCAGCAGTCGACAGGGGTTAACTGAAGCTTTCTTT. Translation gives CASSRQGLTEAFF.

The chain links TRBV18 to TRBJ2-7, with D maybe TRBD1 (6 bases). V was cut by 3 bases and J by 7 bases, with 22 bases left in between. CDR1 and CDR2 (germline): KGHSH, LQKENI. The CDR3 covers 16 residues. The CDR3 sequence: CASSPGAWAGPREQYF. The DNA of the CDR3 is TGTGCCAGCTCACCGGGGGCGTGGGCAGGGCCACGTGAGCAGTACTTC.

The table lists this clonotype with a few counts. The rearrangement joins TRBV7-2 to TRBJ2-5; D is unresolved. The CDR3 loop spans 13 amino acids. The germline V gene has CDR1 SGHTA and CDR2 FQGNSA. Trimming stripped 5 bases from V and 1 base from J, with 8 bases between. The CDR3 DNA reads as TGTGCCAGCAGCACGCGGACCCAAGAGACCCAGTACTTC. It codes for CASSTRTQETQYF.

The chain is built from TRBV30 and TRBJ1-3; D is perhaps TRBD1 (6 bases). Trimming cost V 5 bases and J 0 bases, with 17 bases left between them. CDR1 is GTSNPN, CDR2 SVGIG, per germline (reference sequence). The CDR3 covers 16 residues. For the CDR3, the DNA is TGTGCCTGGGCGGGACACCGGCTAAACTCTGGAAACACCATATATTTT. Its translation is CAWAGHRLNSGNTIYF. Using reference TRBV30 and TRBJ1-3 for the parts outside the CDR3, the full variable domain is SQTIHQWPATLVQPVGSPLSLECTVEGTSNPNLYWYRQAAGRGLQLLFYSVGIGQISSEVPQNLSASRPQDRQFILSSKKLLLSDSGFYLCAWAGHRLNSGNTIYFGEGSWLTVV.

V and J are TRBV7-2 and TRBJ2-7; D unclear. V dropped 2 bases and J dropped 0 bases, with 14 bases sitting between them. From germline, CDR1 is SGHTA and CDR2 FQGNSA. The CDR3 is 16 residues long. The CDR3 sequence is CASSLLFRADSYEQYF. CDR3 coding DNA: TGTGCCAGCAGCTTACTTTTCCGGGCTGACTCCTACGAGCAGTACTTC.

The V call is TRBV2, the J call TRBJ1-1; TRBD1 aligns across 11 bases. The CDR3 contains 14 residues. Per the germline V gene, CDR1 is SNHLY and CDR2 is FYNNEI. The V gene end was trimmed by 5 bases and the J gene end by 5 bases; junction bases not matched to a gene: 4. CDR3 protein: CASSRGQGVTEAFF. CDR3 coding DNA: TGTGCCAGCAGTCGGGGACAGGGGGTTACTGAAGCTTTCTTT.

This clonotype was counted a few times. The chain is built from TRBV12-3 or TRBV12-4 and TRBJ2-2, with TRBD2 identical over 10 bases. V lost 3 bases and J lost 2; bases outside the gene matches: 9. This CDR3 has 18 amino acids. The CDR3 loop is CASSFNRLAGANTGELFF. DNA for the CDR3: TGTGCCAGCAGTTTCAACCGGCTAGCGGGGGCCAACACCGGGGAGCTGTTTTTT.

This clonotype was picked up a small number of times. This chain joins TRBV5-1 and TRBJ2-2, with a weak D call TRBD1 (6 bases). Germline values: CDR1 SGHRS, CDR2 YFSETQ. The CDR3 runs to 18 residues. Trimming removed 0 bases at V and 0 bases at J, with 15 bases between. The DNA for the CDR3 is TGCGCCAGCAGCTTGGGGGACAAATACAAGACGAACACCGGGGAGCTGTTTTTT. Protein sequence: CASSLGDKYKTNTGELFF.

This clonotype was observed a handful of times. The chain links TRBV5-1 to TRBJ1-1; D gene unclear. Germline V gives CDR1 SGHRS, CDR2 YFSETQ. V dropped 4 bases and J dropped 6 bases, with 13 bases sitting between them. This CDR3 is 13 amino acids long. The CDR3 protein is CASSAEALPEAFF. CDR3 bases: TGCGCCAGCAGCGCGGAGGCACTACCTGAAGCTTTCTTT.

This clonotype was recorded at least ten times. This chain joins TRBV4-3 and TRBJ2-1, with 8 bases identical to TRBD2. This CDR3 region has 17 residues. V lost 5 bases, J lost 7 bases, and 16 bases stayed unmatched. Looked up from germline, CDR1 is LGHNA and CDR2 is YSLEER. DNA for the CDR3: TGCGCCAGCAGCTATATCCCTGGGACTAGGGGGGGTAATGAGCAGTTCTTC. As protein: CASSYIPGTRGGNEQFF.

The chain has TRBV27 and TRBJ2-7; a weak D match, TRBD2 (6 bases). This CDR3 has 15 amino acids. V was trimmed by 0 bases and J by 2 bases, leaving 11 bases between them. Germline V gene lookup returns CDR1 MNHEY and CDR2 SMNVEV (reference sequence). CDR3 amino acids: CASSLSNSGAYEQYF. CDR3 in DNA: TGTGCCAGCAGTTTATCGAATAGCGGCGCCTACGAGCAGTACTTC.

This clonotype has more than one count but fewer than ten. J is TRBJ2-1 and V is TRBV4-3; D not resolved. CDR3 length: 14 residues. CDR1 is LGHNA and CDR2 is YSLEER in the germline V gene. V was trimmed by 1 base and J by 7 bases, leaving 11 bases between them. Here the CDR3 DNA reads TGCGCCAGCAGCCAAGGGAATAGGCAGAATGAGCAGTTCTTC. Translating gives CASSQGNRQNEQFF.